This passage covers 19 T cell receptor beta chains from one sample sequenced in a study of blood T cell repertoires in COVID-19. TCRdb keeps only in-frame clones here, not all; method: immunoSEQ multiplex PCR. The sample yields 250,000 to 350,000 clones, over 75% seen once. The sequencing sample was made of peripheral blood. Source of these receptors: a woman in her sixties with acute or convalescent COVID-19.

This clone has a handful of counts. The rearrangement links TRBV5-1 to TRBJ2-7; D perhaps matches TRBD1 (5 bases). CDR1 and CDR2 (germline): SGHRS, YFSETQ. Trimming removed 3 bases from V and 1 base from J, with 8 bases in between. CDR3 length equals 13 residues. CDR3 region: CASSSTDSYEQYF. The CDR3 coding sequence is TGCGCCAGCAGCTCGACAGATTCCTACGAGCAGTACTTC.

This chain uses TRBV5-1 with TRBJ2-7; 7 nucleotides line up with TRBD1. Per the germline V gene, CDR1 is SGHRS and CDR2 is YFSETQ. The junction had 7 bases not matched to a gene; V was cut back by 4 bases and J by 3 bases. This CDR3 contains 14 residues. CDR3 sequence: CASSPGQVSYEQYF. The CDR3 DNA reads TGCGCCAGCAGCCCAGGACAGGTTAGCTACGAGCAGTACTTC.

The chain has TRBV7-7 and TRBJ2-1; a weak D match, TRBD1 (8 bases). The CDR3 covers 15 residues. V shed 0 bases and J shed 6 bases, with 12 bases lying between them. Germline CDR1 is SSHAT and CDR2 is FNYEAQ (reference sequence). This CDR3 reads CASSLATGEGNEQFF. The CDR3 nucleotides read TGTGCCAGCAGCTTAGCGACAGGGGAGGGCAATGAGCAGTTCTTC.

The J gene is TRBJ2-7, the V gene TRBV28; perhaps TRBD2 as D (5 bases). Germline CDR1 and CDR2: MDHEN and SYDVKM. V lost 5 bases to trimming and J lost 5 bases, with 19 bases between them. CDR3 size: 15 residues. CDR3 sequence (DNA): TGTGCCAGCAGTATATTCCCCTCGCGAGGGAACGAGCAGTACTTC. It codes for CASSIFPSRGNEQYF.

V usage is TRBV9 and J usage is TRBJ2-2; TRBD2 is a possible D gene (5 bases). V was cut by 3 bases and J by 3 bases, with 9 bases left in between. Germline CDR1 reads SGDLS; CDR2 reads YYNGEE. The CDR3 has 14 amino acids. In DNA, the CDR3 is TGTGCCAGCAGCGCGGGGATCGACACCGGGGAGCTGTTTTTT. It specifies CASSAGIDTGELFF.

This chain uses TRBV7-3 with TRBJ1-3; 7 positions agree with TRBD1. CDR3 length equals 15 residues. The J segment lost 0 bases and the V segment lost 5 bases, leaving 4 bases of the junction unmatched. CDR1 is SGHTA, CDR2 FQGTGA, per germline. The CDR3 DNA follows: TGTGCCAGCAGCCCAGGGACAGCCTCTGGAAACACCATATATTTT. Translation gives CASSPGTASGNTIYF.

CDR3 protein: CASSQVMVDRGQSSYNEQFF. In DNA, the CDR3 is TGTGCCAGCAGCCAAGTTATGGTGGACAGGGGCCAAAGCTCCTACAATGAGCAGTTCTTC. This chain connects TRBV3-1 (or the pseudogene TRBV3-2) to TRBJ2-1; 9 positions agree with TRBD1. From germline, CDR1 is LGHDT and CDR2 YNNKEL (reference sequence). V dropped 1 base and J dropped 0; count of bases not matched to a gene: 13. CDR3 length equals 20 residues.

Of note for this clone: Different DNA sequences within this sample yield the same CDR3. The chain has TRBV18 and TRBJ2-5, with TRBD1 as a possible D gene (6 bases). There are 14 residues in the CDR3. The V gene lost 3 bases and the J gene lost 1 base, with 9 bases spanning the gap. The germline CDR1 and CDR2 sequences are KGHSH and LQKENI. CDR3 residues: CASSPRQVQETQYF. The CDR3 DNA follows: TGTGCCAGCTCACCCAGACAGGTCCAAGAGACCCAGTACTTC.

The chain employs TRBV28 and TRBJ1-2; D gene uncertain. The CDR3 is 12 amino acids. Germline assignment: CDR1 MDHEN and CDR2 SYDVKM. V was shortened by 5 bases and J by 3 bases, with 7 bases between the two germline ends. CDR3 in amino acids: CASSPRDYGYTF. CDR3 in DNA: TGTGCCAGCAGTCCCCGCGACTATGGCTACACCTTC.

This rearrangement joins TRBV6-2 or TRBV6-3 to TRBJ1-3; D not certain. Germline V gene data show CDR1 as MNHEY and CDR2 as SVGEGT. The V end lost 4 bases, the J end lost 4 bases, and 17 bases lay between the germline ends. The CDR3 has 16 residues. The CDR3 DNA reads as TGTGCCAGCAGTTCCGGACTGCCCGGTGGCGGAAACACCATATATTTT. Translated: CASSSGLPGGGNTIYF.

This sequence joins TRBV3-1 (or the pseudogene TRBV3-2) and TRBJ1-1; possible D gene TRBD1, 6 bases. This CDR3 has 15 residues. Germline V gene lookup returns CDR1 LGHDT and CDR2 YNNKEL (reference sequence). V gave up 0 bases and J gave up 6 bases, with 14 bases separating them. The CDR3 is CASSQDNPRGAEAFF. The CDR3 DNA reads as TGTGCCAGCAGCCAAGATAATCCCAGGGGAGCTGAAGCTTTCTTT.

The rearrangement uses TRBV9 and TRBJ2-3, with 10 nucleotides matching TRBD1. CDR3 length equals 21 residues. With V trimmed by 0 bases and J by 4 bases, 20 bases remained unmatched. Looked up from germline, CDR1 is SGDLS and CDR2 is YYNGEE. CDR3 DNA sequence: TGTGCCAGCAGCGTAGACGCCCAGCCCCTTCGACAGGGGGCCTCCCCAGATACGCAGTATTTT. Translation gives CASSVDAQPLRQGASPDTQYF. The full variable domain, rest sourced from reference TRBV9 and TRBJ2-3, is DSGVTQTPKHLITATGQRVTLRCSPRSGDLSVYWYQQSLDQGLQFLIQYYNGEERAKGNILERFSAQQFPDLHSELNLSSLELGDSALYFCASSVDAQPLRQGASPDTQYFGPGTRLTVL.

The CDR3 DNA sequence: TGTGCCAGCAGCCAAGACGGGACAGGGGGAACTAATGAAAAACTGTTTTTT. It yields the protein CASSQDGTGGTNEKLFF. The V gene is TRBV4-2, the J gene TRBJ1-4; 11 positions agree with TRBD1. CDR1 and CDR2 (germline): LGHNA, YNFKEQ. V dropped 0 bases and J dropped 1; count of bases not matched to a gene: 1. The CDR3 has 17 residues.

V is TRBV4-1 and J is TRBJ1-6; D unclear. Between the trimmed V and J ends, which lost 0 bases and 0 bases, there was a span of 9 bases. The length of the CDR3 is 17 residues. Germline V CDR1 and CDR2: MGHRA, YSYEKL. Here the CDR3 DNA reads TGCGCCAGCAGCCAAGAATTAGAAATCTCCTATAATTCACCCCTCCACTTT. Its translation: CASSQELEISYNSPLHF.

The J gene is TRBJ2-7, the V gene TRBV19, with 12 bases fitting TRBD1. The germline V gene encodes CDR1 LNHDA and CDR2 SQIVND (reference sequence). The CDR3 is 15 amino acids. With V trimmed by 6 bases and J by 6 bases, 9 bases remained unmatched. CDR3 sequence: CASRGDRGRVGEQYF. CDR3 in DNA: TGTGCCAGTAGGGGGGACAGGGGGCGCGTCGGCGAGCAGTACTTC.

This rearrangement joins TRBV7-3 to TRBJ2-5; D is perhaps TRBD1 (6 bases). Germline V gives CDR1 SGHTA, CDR2 FQGTGA. V shed 11 bases and J shed 0 bases, with 16 bases lying between them. This CDR3 has 14 residues. The CDR3: CAFPRGTNQETQYF. The DNA of the CDR3 is TGTGCCTTTCCCAGGGGCACCAACCAAGAGACCCAGTACTTC. Full variable domain (outside the CDR3, taken from reference TRBV7-3 and TRBJ2-5): GAGVSQTPSNKVTEKGKYVELRCDPISGHTALYWYRQSLGQGPEFLIYFQGTGAADDSGLPNDRFFAVRPEGSVSTLKIQRTERGDSAVYLCAFPRGTNQETQYFGPGTRLLVL.

The chain is built from TRBV19 and TRBJ1-2, with D perhaps TRBD1 (6 bases). Trimming stripped 1 base from V and 6 bases from J, with 12 bases between. The CDR3 is 14 residues long. CDR1 is LNHDA, CDR2 SQIVND, per germline (reference sequence). CDR3 protein: CASSIGQGFNGYTF. The CDR3 DNA is TGTGCCAGTAGTATAGGGCAGGGGTTCAATGGCTACACCTTC. Drawing the rest from reference TRBV19 and TRBJ1-2, the complete variable domain is DGGITQSPKYLFRKEGQNVTLSCEQNLNHDAMYWYRQDPGQGLRLIYYSQIVNDFQKGDIAEGYSVSREKKESFPLTVTSAQKNPTAFYLCASSIGQGFNGYTFGSGTRLTVV.

The V gene is TRBV5-4, the J gene TRBJ2-5; 7 nucleotides line up with TRBD1. The CDR3 spans 15 residues. The trim removed 4 bases at V and 5 bases at J, leaving 11 bases unmatched. Germline-derived CDR1 and CDR2 are SGHNT and YYREEE (reference sequence). This chain's CDR3 is CASSRRDSWKETQYF. The CDR3 nucleotides are TGTGCCAGCAGCCGTCGGGACAGTTGGAAGGAGACCCAGTACTTC.

The CDR3 DNA reads TGTGCCAGCAGCCGACCTGGGACAGGGGATGGCTACACCTTC. This translates into CASSRPGTGDGYTF. The genes are TRBV6-2 or TRBV6-3 and TRBJ1-2, with 10 bases aligning to TRBD1. V lost 6 bases and J lost 6; bases outside the gene matches: 7. In germline, CDR1 is MNHEY, CDR2 SVGEGT. This CDR3 spans 14 amino acids.